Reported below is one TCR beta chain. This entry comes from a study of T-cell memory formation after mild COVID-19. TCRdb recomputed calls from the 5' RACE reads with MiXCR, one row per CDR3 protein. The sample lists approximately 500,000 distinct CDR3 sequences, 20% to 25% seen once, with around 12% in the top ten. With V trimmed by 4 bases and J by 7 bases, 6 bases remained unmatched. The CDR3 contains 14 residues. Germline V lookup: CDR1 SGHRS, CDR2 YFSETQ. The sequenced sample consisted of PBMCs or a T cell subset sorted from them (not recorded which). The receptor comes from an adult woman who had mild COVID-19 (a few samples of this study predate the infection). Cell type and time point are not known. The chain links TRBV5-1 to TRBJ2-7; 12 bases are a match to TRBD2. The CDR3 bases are TGCGCCAGCAGCATGACTAGCGGGAGTGTTGAGCAGTACTTC. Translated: CASSMTSGSVEQYF.